The rows below give T cell receptor beta chains drawn from one sample of a study of blood T cell repertoires in COVID-19. Sequencing was performed with immunoSEQ multiplex PCR; in TCRdb, only in-frame clones are kept and a portion is missing. The sample yields around 260,000 clones, around four fifths seen once. Source material: peripheral blood. Receptors were obtained from a man aged 55 to 69 who had recovered from COVID-19. Both conserved end residues are part of each CDR3. Fields, in order: clone size, J gene, D gene, V gene, CDR3 protein, CDR3 DNA. A D gene is named only where the DNA matches it firmly. Expanded clones get a size class; other rows say once, few or many, or leave the size out.

abundance: -
j_gene: TRBJ1-1
d_gene: -
v_gene: TRBV6-6
CDR3aa: CASRNEPRRPTEAFF
CDR3nt: TGTGCCAGCAGAAATGAACCGCGCAGGCCCACTGAAGCTTTCTTT

abundance: -
j_gene: TRBJ2-7
d_gene: -
v_gene: TRBV3-1/TRBV3-2
CDR3aa: CASSPGTSITYEQYF
CDR3nt: TGTGCCAGCAGCCCCGGGACATCCATCACCTACGAGCAGTACTTC

abundance: -
j_gene: TRBJ2-1
d_gene: TRBD2
v_gene: TRBV11-1
CDR3aa: CASSLGTSGADEQFF
CDR3nt: TGTGCCAGCAGCTTGGGGACTAGCGGGGCAGATGAGCAGTTCTTC

abundance: -
j_gene: TRBJ1-1
d_gene: -
v_gene: TRBV4-2
CDR3aa: CASSQKRNTEAFF
CDR3nt: TGTGCCAGCAGCCAGAAGAGGAACACTGAAGCTTTCTTT

abundance: few
j_gene: TRBJ1-5
d_gene: TRBD1
v_gene: TRBV28
CDR3aa: CAVLSTGGEGQPQHF
CDR3nt: TGTGCCGTACTTTCAACAGGGGGCGAAGGTCAGCCCCAGCATTTT

abundance: -
j_gene: TRBJ2-7
d_gene: TRBD1
v_gene: TRBV27
CDR3aa: CASSFTRGPYEQYF
CDR3nt: TGTGCCAGCAGTTTTACCAGGGGGCCCTACGAGCAGTACTTC

abundance: -
j_gene: TRBJ2-1
d_gene: TRBD2
v_gene: TRBV5-1
CDR3aa: CASSKALAGAGDEQFF
CDR3nt: TGCGCCAGCAGCAAGGCCCTAGCGGGGGCGGGAGATGAGCAGTTCTTC

abundance: -
j_gene: TRBJ1-1
d_gene: -
v_gene: TRBV19
CDR3aa: CATSSTANTEAFF
CDR3nt: TGTGCCACCTCATCGACAGCGAACACTGAAGCTTTCTTT

abundance: -
j_gene: TRBJ1-1
d_gene: TRBD1
v_gene: TRBV28
CDR3aa: CASSNTPTGGTEAFF
CDR3nt: TGTGCCAGCAGTAACACCCCTACAGGGGGCACTGAAGCTTTCTTT

abundance: -
j_gene: TRBJ1-1
d_gene: TRBD1
v_gene: TRBV19
CDR3aa: CASSIVGDSNTEAFF
CDR3nt: TGTGCCAGTAGTATAGTGGGGGACAGTAACACTGAAGCTTTCTTT

abundance: few
j_gene: TRBJ2-7
d_gene: -
v_gene: TRBV28
CDR3aa: CASSPNLRGTNYEQYF
CDR3nt: TGTGCCAGCAGTCCCAACCTTCGGGGGACCAACTACGAGCAGTACTTC

abundance: -
j_gene: TRBJ2-1
d_gene: TRBD1
v_gene: TRBV5-6
CDR3aa: CASSRAGGGYNEQFF
CDR3nt: TGTGCCAGCAGCCGGGCAGGGGGCGGCTACAATGAGCAGTTCTTC

abundance: -
j_gene: TRBJ2-6
d_gene: -
v_gene: TRBV5-1
CDR3aa: CASSLDGHRPDSGANVLTF
CDR3nt: TGCGCCAGCAGCTTGGATGGTCACAGGCCGGACTCTGGGGCCAACGTCCTGACTTTC

abundance: -
j_gene: TRBJ2-2
d_gene: TRBD1
v_gene: TRBV7-8
CDR3aa: CASTRQGTNTGELFF
CDR3nt: TGTGCCAGCACAAGACAGGGGACGAACACCGGGGAGCTGTTTTTT

abundance: -
j_gene: TRBJ2-1
d_gene: -
v_gene: TRBV27
CDR3aa: CASSPDRYNEQFF
CDR3nt: TGTGCCAGCAGCCCAGACAGGTACAATGAGCAGTTCTTC

abundance: -
j_gene: TRBJ2-7
d_gene: TRBD1
v_gene: TRBV28
CDR3aa: CASSLGGTGVGEQYF
CDR3nt: TGTGCCAGCAGTTTAGGGGGGACAGGGGTTGGGGAGCAGTACTTC

abundance: -
j_gene: TRBJ1-1
d_gene: -
v_gene: TRBV18
CDR3aa: CASSPQGQNTEAFF
CDR3nt: TGTGCCAGCTCACCGCAGGGACAGAACACTGAAGCTTTCTTT

abundance: -
j_gene: TRBJ1-4
d_gene: TRBD1
v_gene: TRBV3-1/TRBV3-2
CDR3aa: CASSLRTGTNEKLFF
CDR3nt: TGTGCCAGCAGCTTACGGACAGGCACTAATGAAAAACTGTTTTTT

abundance: -
j_gene: TRBJ2-1
d_gene: TRBD1
v_gene: TRBV2
CDR3aa: CAISGTGNRNEQFF
CDR3nt: TGTGCCATCTCCGGGACAGGGAATAGGAATGAGCAGTTCTTC

abundance: -
j_gene: TRBJ2-5
d_gene: -
v_gene: TRBV10-3
CDR3aa: CAIKGGGPAETQYF
CDR3nt: TGTGCCATCAAGGGGGGGGGTCCTGCAGAGACCCAGTACTTC

abundance: once
j_gene: TRBJ1-3
d_gene: -
v_gene: TRBV9
CDR3aa: CASSVAPTGSGNTIYF
CDR3nt: TGTGCCAGCAGCGTAGCCCCGACAGGTTCTGGAAACACCATATATTTT

abundance: -
j_gene: TRBJ2-2
d_gene: -
v_gene: TRBV30
CDR3aa: CAWKGGNTNTGELFF
CDR3nt: TGTGCCTGGAAGGGCGGGAACACGAACACCGGGGAGCTGTTTTTT